This TCR beta chain was sequenced for a study of cytomegalovirus exposure and HLA in healthy donors. General study results and limits: For TCR beta chains, V- and J-gene trimming was later linked to a missense DCLRE1C variant.

About this clone itself: Antigen: not known.

This CDR3 contains 16 residues. Germline V lookup: CDR1 SGHRS, CDR2 YFSETQ. The V and J ends lost 0 bases and 0 bases respectively, with 12 bases between them. PCR employed 60 Vbeta and 13 Jbeta primers. TCRdb keeps only in-frame clones here, not all; method: immunoSEQ multiplex PCR. The data show 220,000 or so clones, 79% seen once. V is TRBV5-1 and J is TRBJ1-1, with D perhaps TRBD1 (5 bases). The receptor was derived from a man aged 50 or older in good health and CMV-seronegative. The sample consisted of PBMCs. DNA for the CDR3: TGCGCCAGCAGCTTGGGGGTTTCGGACATGAACACTGAAGCTTTCTTT. Translation: CASSLGVSDMNTEAFF. Filled out from reference TRBV5-1 and TRBJ1-1, the complete variable domain reads KAGVTQTPRYLIKTRGQQVTLSCSPISGHRSVSWYQQTPGQGLQFLFEYFSETQRNKGNFPGRFSGRQFSNSRSEMNVSTLELGDSALYLCASSLGVSDMNTEAFFGQGTRLTVV.